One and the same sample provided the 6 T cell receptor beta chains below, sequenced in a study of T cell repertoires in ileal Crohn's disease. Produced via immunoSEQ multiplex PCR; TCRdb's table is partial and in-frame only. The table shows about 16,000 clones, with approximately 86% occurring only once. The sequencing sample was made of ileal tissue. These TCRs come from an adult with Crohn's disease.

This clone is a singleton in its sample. The CDR3 sequence: CSAGSEGGYTF. CDR3 coding DNA: TGCAGCGCTGGATCGGAGGGTGGCTACACCTTC. The J gene is TRBJ1-2, the V gene TRBV29-1, with D uncertain. CDR1 and CDR2 (germline): SQVTM, ANQGSEA. Trimming took 7 bases from V and 7 from J, leaving 13 bases between them. The CDR3 is 11 amino acids.

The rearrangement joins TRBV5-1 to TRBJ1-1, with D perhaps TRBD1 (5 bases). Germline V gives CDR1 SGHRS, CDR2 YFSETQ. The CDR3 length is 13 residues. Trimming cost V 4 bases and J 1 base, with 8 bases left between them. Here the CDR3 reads CASSTGGNTEAFF. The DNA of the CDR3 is TGCGCCAGCAGCACGGGGGGGAACACTGAAGCTTTCTTT.

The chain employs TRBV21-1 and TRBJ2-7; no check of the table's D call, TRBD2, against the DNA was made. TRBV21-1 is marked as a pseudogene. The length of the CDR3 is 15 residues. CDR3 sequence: CASGLASDHSYEQYF. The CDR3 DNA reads TGTGCCAGCGGACTAGCGTCGGACCATTCCTACGAGCAGTACTTC.

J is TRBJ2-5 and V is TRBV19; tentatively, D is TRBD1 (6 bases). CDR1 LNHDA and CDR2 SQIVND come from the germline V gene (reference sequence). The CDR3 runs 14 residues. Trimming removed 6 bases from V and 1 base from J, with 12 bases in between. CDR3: CASSSGQSQETQYF. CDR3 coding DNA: TGTGCCAGTAGCTCCGGACAGAGCCAAGAGACCCAGTACTTC.

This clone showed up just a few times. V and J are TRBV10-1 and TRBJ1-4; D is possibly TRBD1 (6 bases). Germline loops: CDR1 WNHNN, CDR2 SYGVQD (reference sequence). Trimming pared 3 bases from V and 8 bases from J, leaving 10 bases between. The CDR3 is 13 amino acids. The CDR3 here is CASSELGQEKLFF. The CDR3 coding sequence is TGCGCCAGCAGTGAATTAGGACAGGAAAAACTGTTTTTT.

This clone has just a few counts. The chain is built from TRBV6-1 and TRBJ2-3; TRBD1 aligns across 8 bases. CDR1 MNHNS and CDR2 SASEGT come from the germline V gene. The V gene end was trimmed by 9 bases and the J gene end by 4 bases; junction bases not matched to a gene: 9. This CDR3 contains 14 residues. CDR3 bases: TGTGCCAGTCGGACAGGGCGAGGTGCAGATACGCAGTATTTT. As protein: CASRTGRGADTQYF.